The 17 T cell receptor beta chains in this list originate from one sample, sequenced in a study of T cell repertoires in cytomegalovirus infection. Using its own MiXCR run on the reads, TCRdb lists one record per CDR3 protein. Among about 130,000 distinct CDR3 sequences listed, roughly 9% were seen once. Sequencing was performed on PBMCs. The receptors were sampled from a human donor in good health (CMV status not recorded). Some clones in this sample may be carry-over from other donors' samples.

This clonotype was recorded at least ten times. The gene calls are TRBV19 and TRBJ1-4, with no clear D. CDR3 size: 12 residues. Looked up from germline, CDR1 is LNHDA and CDR2 is SQIVND (reference sequence). V was trimmed by 8 bases and J by 10 bases, leaving 14 bases between them. The CDR3 region has the DNA TGTGCCAGTTCGGAAGTCAAGGGAAAACTGTTTTTT. Its protein product is CASSEVKGKLFF.

The chain combines TRBV5-1 with TRBJ2-6; a possible D gene is TRBD1 (5 bases). CDR1 and CDR2 from the germline V gene are SGHRS and YFSETQ. This CDR3 has 16 amino acids. The ends were cut back, 2 bases at V and 0 bases at J, with 9 bases in the middle. The CDR3 DNA is TGCGCCAGCAGCTTCAGGGTCCCCTCTGGGGCCAACGTCCTGACTTTC. Residues: CASSFRVPSGANVLTF.

As regards this clonotype: With a much larger clone just one base away, this may be a read error. As the CDR3 is not closed by the conserved phenylalanine or tryptophan, this likely results from a read error. The chain recombines TRBV28 with TRBJ2-1; D not resolved. V lost 2 bases and J 0 bases, leaving 8 bases between the germline ends. The CDR3 covers 15 residues. In germline, CDR1 is MDHEN, CDR2 SYDVKM. CDR3 nucleotides: TGTGCCAGCAGTTTAAACTGGGACTCCTACAATGAGCAGTTCCTC. This encodes CASSLNWDSYNEQFL.

Ten or more counts support this clonotype. The CDR3 sequence: CASSLRGQSYNEQFF. The CDR3 DNA follows: TGTGCCAGCAGCTTAAGGGGGCAGTCCTACAATGAGCAGTTCTTC. The chain links TRBV11-2 to TRBJ2-1, with 7 bases identical to TRBD1. Germline CDR1 reads SGHAT; CDR2 reads FQNNGV. The V gene end was trimmed by 2 bases and the J gene end by 1 base; junction bases not matched to a gene: 2. CDR3 size: 15 residues.

The table lists this clonotype with many counts. The CDR3 region is CASSLQRGQSNEQFF. The DNA for the CDR3 is TGTGCCAGCAGCCTCCAGCGGGGCCAATCCAATGAGCAGTTCTTC. The chain combines TRBV5-4 with TRBJ2-1; 7 bases align to TRBD2. CDR1 and CDR2 from the germline V gene are SGHNT and YYREEE (reference sequence). The junction had 10 bases not matched to a gene; V was cut back by 4 bases and J by 6 bases. The CDR3 has 15 residues.

The chain combines TRBV12-3 or TRBV12-4 with TRBJ1-5; possible D gene TRBD1, 5 bases. V was cut by 3 bases and J by 3 bases, with 18 bases left in between. The CDR3 totals 17 residues. CDR3: CASSLRFSGGPNQPQHF. CDR3 nucleotides: TGTGCCAGCAGTTTGAGGTTCAGCGGGGGTCCCAATCAGCCCCAGCATTTT.

This clonotype showed up many times. This rearrangement joins TRBV5-1 to TRBJ2-1, with D uncertain. Germline CDR1 is SGHRS and CDR2 is YFSETQ. Between the trimmed V and J ends, which lost 1 base and 3 bases, there was a span of 2 bases. The CDR3 is 12 residues long. In DNA form, the CDR3 reads TGCGCCAGCAGCTTGATCTACAATGAGCAGTTCTTC. Amino acids: CASSLIYNEQFF.

There are many counts of this clonotype. The CDR3, as DNA: TGCAGTTCGTCAGCAAGCTCTGGAAACACCATATATTTT. The encoded protein is CSSSASSGNTIYF. V usage is TRBV20-1 and J usage is TRBJ1-3; D gene ambiguous. The CDR3 extends over 13 amino acids. V lost 8 bases to trimming and J lost 0 bases, with 11 bases between them. Germline assignment: CDR1 DFQATT and CDR2 SNEGSKA (reference sequence).

This clonotype was counted at least ten times. The rearrangement joins TRBV5-6 to TRBJ1-2; a possible D gene is TRBD1 (6 bases). CDR3 length equals 14 residues. V shed 2 bases and J shed 7 bases, with 15 bases lying between them. Germline V gene sequence: CDR1 SGHDT, CDR2 YYEEEE. The CDR3 sequence: CASSLGQYISGYTF. The CDR3 nucleotides read TGTGCCAGCAGCTTAGGACAGTACATTTCTGGCTACACCTTC.

This clonotype was counted many times. This rearrangement joins TRBV7-9 to TRBJ1-1, with D perhaps TRBD1 (5 bases). The CDR3 has 14 residues. The V gene lost 2 bases and the J gene lost 6 bases, with 13 bases spanning the gap. The germline CDR1 and CDR2 sequences are SEHNR and FQNEAQ (reference sequence). This CDR3 reads CASSLIQGESEAFF. The CDR3 DNA reads as TGTGCCAGCAGCTTAATCCAGGGCGAATCTGAAGCTTTCTTT.

At least ten counts were recorded for this clonotype. The junction shows a germline mismatch at one end, possibly a read error. The rearrangement links TRBV7-2 to TRBJ2-2, with 7 bases that match TRBD1. The germline gives CDR1 SGHTA, CDR2 FQGNSA. There are 16 residues in the CDR3. CDR3 amino acids: CASGLPTGMVTGELFF. CDR3 in DNA: TGTGCCAGCGGCTTACCGACAGGGATGGTTACCGGGGAGCTGTTTTTT. The whole variable domain, remainder taken from reference TRBV7-2 and TRBJ2-2, is GAGVSQSPSNKVTEKGKDVELRCDPISGHTALYWYRQSLGQGLEFLIYFQGNSAPDKSGLPSDRFSAERTGGSVSTLTIQRTQQEDSAVYLCASGLPTGMVTGELFFGEGSRLTVL.

The V and J genes are TRBV2 and TRBJ2-6; TRBD1 matches at 9 bases. There are 16 residues in the CDR3. The germline gives CDR1 SNHLY, CDR2 FYNNEI. J gave up 2 bases and V 4 bases, and 3 bases lay outside the gene matches. The chain's CDR3 is CASSGTGVAGANVLTF. CDR3 DNA sequence: TGTGCCAGCAGTGGGACAGGGGTTGCTGGGGCCAACGTCCTGACTTTC.

This clonotype was observed at least ten times. The chain joins TRBV7-2 to TRBJ2-3; unclear D gene. Trimming took 2 bases from V and 0 from J, leaving 12 bases between them. The V gene's germline CDR1 is SGHTA and CDR2 FQGNSA. This CDR3 contains 16 residues. This chain's CDR3 is CASSLLASFSTDTQYF. The CDR3 coding sequence is TGTGCCAGCAGCTTATTGGCGAGCTTTAGCACAGATACGCAGTATTTT.

The chain recombines TRBV5-4 with TRBJ1-2, with D tentatively TRBD1 (5 bases). Germline assignment: CDR1 SGHNT and CDR2 YYREEE (reference sequence). V lost 0 bases and J lost 0, with 15 bases in between. This CDR3 comprises 17 residues. The CDR3 here is CASSLGPGLPANYGYTF. DNA of the CDR3: TGTGCCAGCAGCTTGGGACCGGGACTCCCAGCTAACTATGGCTACACCTTC.

This clonotype was counted ten times or more. This chain uses TRBV18 with TRBJ2-7, with D possibly TRBD1 on 6 matching bases. Germline values: CDR1 KGHSH, CDR2 LQKENI. V lost 0 bases, J lost 5 bases, and 8 bases lay in between. The CDR3 extends over 13 amino acids. CDR3 DNA: TGTGCCAGCTCACCACCACAGGGAAACGAGCAGTACTTC. As protein: CASSPPQGNEQYF.

This clonotype was observed a handful of times. The chain combines TRBV15 with TRBJ1-1; no definite D call. This CDR3 has 13 amino acids. Per germline, CDR1 LNHNV and CDR2 YYDKDF (reference sequence). V was cut by 0 bases and J by 4 bases, with 6 bases left in between. CDR3: CATSRDLGTEAFF. In DNA, the CDR3 is TGTGCCACCAGCAGAGATTTGGGCACTGAAGCTTTCTTT.

This clonotype came up many times. The gene calls are TRBV2 and TRBJ1-5; 7 bases are shared with TRBD1. The V and J ends lost 4 bases and 6 bases, in that order; junction bases with no gene match: 9. This CDR3 has 15 amino acids. Germline-derived CDR1 and CDR2 are SNHLY and FYNNEI. The CDR3 DNA sequence: TGTGCCAGCAGTGCTGGTCCAGGGGGAACTCAGCCCCAGCATTTT. Protein: CASSAGPGGTQPQHF. The whole variable domain, filled in from reference TRBV2 and TRBJ1-5, reads EPEVTQTPSHQVTQMGQEVILRCVPISNHLYFYWYRQILGQKVEFLVSFYNNEISEKSEIFDDQFSVERPDGSNFTLKIRSTKLEDSAMYFCASSAGPGGTQPQHFGDGTRLSIL.